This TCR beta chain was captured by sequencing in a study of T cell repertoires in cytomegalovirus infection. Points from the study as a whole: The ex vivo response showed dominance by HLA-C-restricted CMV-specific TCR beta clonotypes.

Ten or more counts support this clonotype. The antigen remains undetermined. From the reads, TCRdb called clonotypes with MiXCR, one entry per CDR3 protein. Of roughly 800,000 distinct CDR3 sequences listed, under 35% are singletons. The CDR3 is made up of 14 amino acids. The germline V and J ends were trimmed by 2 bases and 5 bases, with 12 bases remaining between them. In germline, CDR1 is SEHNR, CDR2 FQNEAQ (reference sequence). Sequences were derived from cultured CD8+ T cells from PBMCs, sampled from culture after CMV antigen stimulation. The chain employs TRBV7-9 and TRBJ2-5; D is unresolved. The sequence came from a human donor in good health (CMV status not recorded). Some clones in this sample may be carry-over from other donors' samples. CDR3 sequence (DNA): TGTGCCAGCAGCTTAAGCATGGGGTTGGAGACCCAGTACTTC. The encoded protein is CASSLSMGLETQYF.